This T cell receptor beta chain was documented in a study of shared clonotypes between healthy human individuals. Assay used: immunoSEQ multiplex PCR; TCRdb lists only in-frame clones, some missing. This table has about 1.1 million clones, approximately 80% appearing once. Nashville, Tennessee was home to all donors, who were Caucasian adults. On this clone itself: Its cognate antigen is unknown.

The CDR3 consists of 12 residues. Trimming left V 3 bases short and J 3 bases short, with 6 bases between. CDR1 is ENHRY and CDR2 is SYGVKD in the germline V gene. Study outcomes and limitations: The study drew on few donors, limiting represented genetic and exposure-history diversity. Sampling included only blood; tissue repertoires likely differ. It was the non-shared clonotypes that had lower generation probabilities than clonotypes shared by all four donors.

V usage is TRBV10-3 and J usage is TRBJ2-7, with D unresolved. This TCR was recovered from a young man in good health. Some clones in this sample may be carry-over from other donors' samples. Source material: memory CD4+ T cells from PBMCs. Subset defined: CD45RA-negative fraction. CDR3 sequence: CAISEGIYEQYF. Here the CDR3 DNA reads TGTGCCATCAGTGAAGGTATCTACGAGCAGTACTTC.